The present TCR beta chain was sequenced within a study of beta chain features in type 1 diabetes listed by TCRdb under 2018. For context, the study as a whole: Mean age, gender distribution, total cell number and subset yield did not differ between patients and healthy donors. A total of about 100,000,000 sorted cells were examined across all samples, and RNA yield correlated strongly with the number of cells per subset. In the study, TCRB repertoires of sorted circulating CD4+ T cell subsets from recently diagnosed type 1 diabetes patients were compared with those of matched healthy donors. Whereas all 30 or so donors provided naive and central memory subsets, regulatory and stem cell-like memory subsets were isolated from just 8 patients and roughly 8 healthy donors.

Comments on this clone: Its antigen is not yet known. Base qualities were left out, and no much larger clone turns up one base away.

General findings and caveats noted by the study authors: Type 1 diabetes patients showed a moderate but significant shortening of TCRB CDR3 length in all four CD4+ subsets. Because small numbers of individuals were included in the HLA sub-analyses, any influence of HLA type on TCRB rearrangement was left unresolved. Fewer insertions and more nucleotide deletions at VDJ recombination sites were observed in patients with type 1 diabetes, implying thymic rearrangement abnormalities. Naive, central memory and regulatory TCRB repertoires appeared more similar among patients than among healthy donors. Shorter templates might have been favored by PCR, but patient and control samples were amplified and corrected together, so both groups would have been affected equally by any skew. Because cDNA rather than genomic DNA was sequenced, highly expressing activated cells could have been over-represented, although no difference in activation and CD3 levels was found between groups.

All of the isolated RNA was reverse transcribed with the High Capacity cDNA Reverse Transcription Kit, so expressed TCRB transcripts were sequenced. Naive, central memory and regulatory T cell samples underwent deep immunoSEQ sequencing, averaging roughly 3.4 million total reads per sample. Sorted cells were lysed in RLT buffer, and RNA was extracted using DNase-treated RNeasy Micro or Mini kits according to cell number. To prevent cross-contamination, each cell subset was processed individually, whereas patient and healthy donor samples were processed jointly. Using the immunoSEQ multiplex PCR, TCRB sequences were amplified from cDNA into 87-bp fragments spanning the CDR3 region. Sequencing of the amplicons was done on the Illumina HiSeq platform. The study's own analysis went as follows. Synthetic template baselines were used to correct PCR bias computationally, reads within Hamming distance 2 were collapsed, and singletons that could not be merged were discarded. By aligning reads against IMGT, V, D and J genes, CDR3 length, and insertions or deletions at six rearrangement sites were assigned. Within each subset, clonotype counts were normalized to sorted cell number, after which true diversity and Gini coefficients were computed with the tcR R package. The overlap coefficient, calculated on TCRB nucleotide sequences, was used to measure repertoire sharing. Out-of-frame TCRB sequences from naive cells were analyzed as a proxy for the pre-selection repertoire. Here the immuneACCESS table is served through TCRdb, limited to in-frame sequences with V and J called. Missing clones are a known gap in these copies; in checked studies unresolved V genes cover under half, and the rest lacks a known reason. V, J and clone size reflect that table, while D and trimming were determined from the DNA. The sample table records around 310,000 clones; approximately 15% of these occur just once. The top ten constitute nearly 0.015% of the sample.

From each donor, a single peripheral blood sample of about 116 mL on average was drawn into heparinised tubes. A BD FACSAria II was used to sort naive, central memory, regulatory and stem cell-like memory CD4+ T cells with a panel that included CD45RO, CCR7, CD25, CD127, CD95 and CD27. Purity was above 95% for every sorted population. PBMCs were separated immediately by Lymphoprep density gradient centrifugation and were stained directly, without being cultured. Samples were stained and sorted in pairs, with one healthy donor and one patient per experiment, so that batch effects were minimized. Reading from cysteine to phenylalanine, the CDR3 counts 15 amino acids. Left in the record is the CDR3 DNA by itself, 45 bases read in frame from the first base. V lost 0 bases and J lost 2 bases, and the count of bases not matched to a germline gene is 1. CDR1 and CDR2, per the germline V gene, are SGDLS and YYNGEE.

Sequencing was done on a sample of naive CD4+ T cells from blood. The label giving this sample's cell subset or site can be read as: true naive CD4+ T cells. The sequence derives from a woman younger than 30 with type 1 diabetes. The sequence is built from TRBV9 and TRBJ2-2; TRBD2 agrees with 7 junctional bases. The CDR3 has the sequence CASSVGGRNTGELFF. The DNA sequence is given as TGTGCCAGCAGCGTAGGCGGGAGAAACACCGGGGAGCTGTTTTTT. Supplemented by the reference TRBV9 and TRBJ2-2 proteins around the CDR3, the complete variable domain is DSGVTQTPKHLITATGQRVTLRCSPRSGDLSVYWYQQSLDQGLQFLIQYYNGEERAKGNILERFSAQQFPDLHSELNLSSLELGDSALYFCASSVGGRNTGELFFGEGSRLTVL.